This is a list of T cell receptor beta chains from one sample in a study of cytomegalovirus exposure and HLA in healthy donors. The repertoire was sequenced with immunoSEQ multiplex PCR; TCRdb's copy has only in-frame clones and lacks some. In the table there are more than 100,000 clones, 50% to 80% of which are singletons. The sequenced sample was PBMCs. Receptors were obtained from a woman aged 40 to 50 in good health and CMV-seropositive. CDR3s include the opening cysteine and the closing phenylalanine or tryptophan. A D gene is named only where the DNA matches it firmly. Where a row states a size, it is once, few, many or the class of an expanded clone; other rows omit it.

v_call,j_call,d_call,clone_size,cdr3_aa,cdr3_nt
TRBV5-1,TRBJ2-7,-,-,CASSLALGAADEQYF,TGCGCCAGCAGCTTGGCCTTGGGGGCGGCTGACGAGCAGTACTTC
TRBV19,TRBJ1-2,-,-,CASSMQGHGYTF,TGTGCCAGTAGTATGCAGGGGCATGGCTACACCTTC
TRBV5-4,TRBJ2-2,TRBD2,-,CASSLPAGGNTGELFF,TGTGCCAGCAGCTTGCCAGCGGGGGGCAACACCGGGGAGCTGTTTTTT
TRBV25-1,TRBJ2-3,TRBD2,-,CASRRTSGTDTQYF,TGTGCCAGCAGGAGGACTAGCGGCACAGATACGCAGTATTTT
TRBV12-5,TRBJ1-4,TRBD1,-,CASGPGQGYEKLFF,TGTGCTAGTGGTCCGGGACAGGGTTATGAAAAACTGTTTTTT
TRBV6-5,TRBJ1-4,TRBD1,-,CASSPGGAEKLFF,TGTGCCAGCAGCCCAGGGGGCGCAGAAAAACTGTTTTTT
TRBV28,TRBJ2-7,-,-,CASSLWSLTVSYEQYF,TGTGCCAGCAGTTTATGGTCTCTAACCGTTTCCTACGAGCAGTACTTC
TRBV6-1,TRBJ2-4,-,-,CASSDRLQNIQYF,TGTGCCAGCAGTGACAGGCTCCAAAACATTCAGTACTTC
TRBV6-1,TRBJ1-5,-,-,CASLDGSPTQPQHF,TGTGCCAGCCTAGATGGGAGCCCAACTCAGCCCCAGCATTTT
TRBV19,TRBJ2-7,-,-,CASSIGRGPSYEQYF,TGTGCCAGTAGTATTGGGCGCGGGCCCTCCTACGAGCAGTACTTC
TRBV7-3,TRBJ2-3,-,-,CASSSSRERSDTQYF,TGTGCCAGCAGCTCGTCCCGTGAGAGATCAGATACGCAGTATTTT
TRBV6-1,TRBJ2-5,TRBD1,few,CASSEGQGVETQYF,TGTGCCAGCAGTGAGGGACAGGGGGTTGAGACCCAGTACTTC
TRBV7-9,TRBJ1-3,-,-,CASSLVGTDTIYF,TGTGCCAGCAGCTTAGTTGGTACTGACACCATATATTTT
TRBV29-1,TRBJ2-1,-,-,CSVVVAIEQFF,TGCAGCGTTGTAGTCGCGATTGAGCAGTTCTTC
TRBV5-8,TRBJ1-2,TRBD1,-,CASSLEDRASGYTF,TGTGCCAGCAGCTTGGAGGACAGGGCTAGTGGCTACACCTTC